This TCR beta chain was identified in a study of early T cells in non-severe SARS-CoV-2 infection. TCRdb analysed the 5' RACE reads with MiXCR anew, one entry per CDR3 protein. The sample includes around 82,000 distinct CDR3 sequences, more than 10% of them seen just once. Sequences were obtained from whole blood. The source of this sequence is an adult who was a healthcare worker with PCR-confirmed SARS-CoV-2 infection or an uninfected control (not recorded which).

CDR3 region: CASSLQQSSYNEQFF. DNA of the CDR3: TGCGCCAGCAGCCTACAGCAGAGCTCCTACAATGAGCAGTTCTTC. V gene TRBV5-1 combines with J gene TRBJ2-1; D unresolved. CDR3 length equals 15 residues. Germline values: CDR1 SGHRS, CDR2 YFSETQ. The V end was cut by 4 bases, the J end by 0 bases, with 11 bases between.